Each of the 24 T cell receptor beta chains below was sequenced from the same sample in a study of OX40 agonist ivuxolimab in advanced cancers. Only in-frame clones appear in the TCRdb table, and some are missing; sequencing was by immunoSEQ multiplex PCR. Found here are approximately 94,000 clones, more than 85% of them singletons; the top ten hold 3.4%. The sample consisted of CD4+ or CD8+ T cells sorted from blood, taken in a trial of the OX40 agonist ivuxolimab. These receptors came from an adult with an advanced solid tumor such as melanoma, head and neck, liver or kidney cancer.

The chain carries TRBV4-3 and TRBJ2-3; D ambiguous. Trimming removed 5 bases at V and 1 base at J, with 7 bases between. Germline V lookup: CDR1 LGHNA, CDR2 YSLEER. The length of the CDR3 is 13 residues. CDR3 amino acids: CASSGTGTDTQYF. DNA of the CDR3: TGCGCCAGCAGCGGTACAGGCACAGATACGCAGTATTTT.

The chain combines TRBV5-6 with TRBJ1-1; no clear D gene. The CDR3 is 12 residues long. Trimming pared 0 bases from V and 4 bases from J, leaving 4 bases between. Germline CDR1 SGHDT, CDR2 YYEEEE. The CDR3 nucleotides read TGTGCCAGCAGCTTGGTTGGCACTGAAGCTTTCTTT. It codes for CASSLVGTEAFF.

The chain is built from TRBV4-1 and TRBJ1-2, with D tentatively TRBD1 (6 bases). The CDR3 loop spans 13 amino acids. CDR1 is MGHRA, CDR2 YSYEKL, per germline. Trimming stripped 1 base from V and 7 bases from J, with 10 bases between. CDR3 loop: CASSQGGGLGYTF. The CDR3 DNA follows: TGCGCCAGCAGCCAAGGCGGGGGGCTTGGCTACACCTTC.

The V gene is TRBV27, the J gene TRBJ1-4; 7 bases are shared with TRBD1. This CDR3 contains 14 residues. Trimming at V came to 5 bases and at J to 3 bases, leaving 3 bases not matched to a gene. Germline V gives CDR1 MNHEY, CDR2 SMNVEV (reference sequence). The CDR3 spells CASSHRGANEKLFF. For the CDR3, the DNA is TGTGCCAGCAGTCACAGGGGAGCTAATGAAAAACTGTTTTTT.

The chain uses TRBV29-1 and TRBJ2-1, with 7 nucleotides matching TRBD1. The germline V gene has CDR1 SQVTM and CDR2 ANQGSEA. J lost 9 bases, V lost 5 bases, and 4 bases had no gene match. CDR3 length: 11 amino acids. Here the CDR3 reads CSVHRGSEQFF. The CDR3 DNA reads TGCAGCGTTCACAGGGGAAGTGAGCAGTTCTTC.

The rearrangement links TRBV7-9 to TRBJ2-1; 7 bases map to TRBD2. The CDR3 sequence is 15 residues long. J lost 5 bases, V lost 2 bases, and 6 bases had no gene match. CDR1 is SEHNR and CDR2 is FQNEAQ in the germline V gene (reference sequence). CDR3 DNA sequence: TGTGCCAGCAGCTTACCCGGGACTACGAACAATGAGCAGTTCTTC. It translates to CASSLPGTTNNEQFF.

The chain is built from TRBV5-1 and TRBJ1-1; the match to TRBD1 covers 8 bases. The CDR3 consists of 15 residues. Germline lookup yields CDR1 SGHRS and CDR2 YFSETQ. The V gene end was trimmed by 0 bases and the J gene end by 5 bases; junction bases not matched to a gene: 6. CDR3 in DNA: TGCGCCAGCAGCTTGGGGCACCGGGACAGGACTGAAGCTTTCTTT. It encodes CASSLGHRDRTEAFF. Together with reference TRBV5-1 and TRBJ1-1, the CDR3 gives the full variable domain: KAGVTQTPRYLIKTRGQQVTLSCSPISGHRSVSWYQQTPGQGLQFLFEYFSETQRNKGNFPGRFSGRQFSNSRSEMNVSTLELGDSALYLCASSLGHRDRTEAFFGQGTRLTVV.

V gene TRBV29-1 combines with J gene TRBJ1-3; D call uncertain. The germline V gene encodes CDR1 SQVTM and CDR2 ANQGSEA. The CDR3 is 17 amino acids. The V end lost 0 bases, the J end lost 0 bases, and 15 bases lay between the germline ends. The CDR3 DNA follows: TGCAGCGTTGAAGATCGTAATCCAGGACCCTCTGGAAACACCATATATTTT. This sequence encodes CSVEDRNPGPSGNTIYF.

This sequence joins TRBV10-2 and TRBJ2-1; D may be TRBD1 (6 bases). The CDR3 runs 14 residues. Trimming took off 6 bases at V and 0 bases at J, with 9 bases between the two ends. Germline CDR1 and CDR2: WSHSY and SAAADI. The CDR3 spells CASRTGSSYNEQFF. CDR3 in DNA: TGCGCCAGCAGGACAGGAAGCTCCTACAATGAGCAGTTCTTC.

The chain recombines TRBV27 with TRBJ1-2, with D hard to call. Trimming pared 4 bases from V and 5 bases from J, leaving 17 bases between. This CDR3 is 15 amino acids long. Looked up from germline, CDR1 is MNHEY and CDR2 is SMNVEV (reference sequence). DNA for the CDR3: TGTGCCAGCAGTTCCCACGGGGTAAAAGGGTATGGCTACACCTTC. Translating it yields CASSSHGVKGYGYTF.

The rearrangement links TRBV10-3 to TRBJ2-5, with D possibly being TRBD2 (6 bases). V was pared by 2 bases and J by 7 bases, with 17 bases between. CDR3 length: 15 residues. Germline lookup yields CDR1 ENHRY and CDR2 SYGVKD. Here the CDR3 reads CAISEGTFSRGTQYF. CDR3 coding DNA: TGTGCCATCAGTGAGGGGACTTTTTCGAGAGGGACCCAGTACTTC.

On this clone: At the DNA level, this CDR3 is encoded by other sequences in the same sample as well. The chain carries TRBV5-1 and TRBJ1-3; 8 positions agree with TRBD1. This CDR3 spans 16 amino acids. Trimming removed 0 bases from V and 0 bases from J; junction bases left unmatched: 2. Germline V gene sequence: CDR1 SGHRS, CDR2 YFSETQ. The CDR3 DNA reads TGCGCCAGCAGCTTGGCCGGACAGGGCTCTGGAAACACCATATATTTT. Translated: CASSLAGQGSGNTIYF.

Here the CDR3 DNA reads TGTGCCAGCAGCCCACATAATTCGGAGGGGTTCTATGAGCAGTTCTTC. This gives the protein CASSPHNSEGFYEQFF. This sequence joins TRBV5-8 and TRBJ2-1; D possibly corresponds to TRBD2 (6 bases). The V end lost 4 bases, the J end lost 8 bases, and 22 bases lay between the germline ends. From germline, CDR1 is SGHTS and CDR2 YDEGEE. The CDR3 length is 16 residues.

The CDR3 loop reads CASSQVEGATNEQFF. CDR3 DNA sequence: TGCGCCAGCAGCCAAGTAGAGGGAGCGACCAATGAGCAGTTCTTC. This chain uses TRBV4-1 with TRBJ2-1; possible D gene TRBD2, 5 bases. The CDR3 is 15 residues long. Germline V gene lookup returns CDR1 MGHRA and CDR2 YSYEKL. V lost 1 base and J lost 6, with 13 bases in between.

The chain employs TRBV15 and TRBJ2-7, with a tentative D call TRBD2 (6 bases). Looked up from germline, CDR1 is LNHNV and CDR2 is YYDKDF (reference sequence). Trimming took 3 bases from V and 3 from J, leaving 12 bases between them. The CDR3 is 14 amino acids. The CDR3 loop is CATSRGGVGYEQYF. Here the CDR3 DNA reads TGTGCCACCAGCAGGGGGGGAGTGGGCTACGAGCAGTACTTC.

The chain joins TRBV19 to TRBJ2-2; TRBD2 matches 12 bases. The germline gives CDR1 LNHDA, CDR2 SQIVND (reference sequence). Trimming took 3 bases from V and 0 from J; bases not matched to a gene: 5. The CDR3 has 18 amino acids. In DNA form, the CDR3 reads TGTGCCAGTAGTATGCCGGGGACTAGCGGGTCGAACACCGGGGAGCTGTTTTTT. It translates to CASSMPGTSGSNTGELFF.

V is TRBV5-4 and J is TRBJ1-3; D not resolved. The CDR3 is 15 residues long. Trimming stripped 0 bases from V and 1 base from J, with 8 bases between. The germline CDR1 and CDR2 sequences are SGHNT and YYREEE (reference sequence). In nucleotides, the CDR3 is TGTGCCAGCAGCTTGGACCTAGGTTCTGGAAACACCATATATTTT. Translated, it gives CASSLDLGSGNTIYF.

This chain joins TRBV13 and TRBJ1-1, with 8 bases that match TRBD1. Germline V gene data show CDR1 as PRHDT and CDR2 as FYEKMQ (reference sequence). The CDR3 contains 14 residues. Germline trimming cut 5 bases from V and 6 bases from J; bases unmatched to any gene: 8. The CDR3 loop is CASSQRTGSPEAFF. The DNA of the CDR3 is TGTGCCAGCAGCCAAAGGACAGGGAGTCCTGAAGCTTTCTTT.

The rearrangement joins TRBV14 to TRBJ2-5; 7 bases are shared with TRBD2. The CDR3 extends over 13 amino acids. V dropped 6 bases and J dropped 4; count of bases not matched to a gene: 5. The germline gives CDR1 SGHDN, CDR2 FVKESK. Here the CDR3 DNA reads TGTGCCAGCAGACAGACTAGCCTAGAGACCCAGTACTTC. This translates into CASRQTSLETQYF.

The chain uses TRBV4-3 and TRBJ2-2, with 9 nucleotides matching TRBD2. CDR1 and CDR2 from the germline V gene are LGHNA and YSLEER. This CDR3 has 17 amino acids. V dropped 3 bases and J dropped 5; count of bases not matched to a gene: 10. The CDR3 DNA sequence: TGCGCCAGCAGCCACCCCGGGACTAGCTTGGGGACCGGGGAGCTGTTTTTT. Protein sequence: CASSHPGTSLGTGELFF.

The rearrangement joins TRBV6-5 to TRBJ2-7; 13 nucleotides match TRBD2. V shed 10 bases and J 8 bases; nucleotides not matched to a gene: 8. This CDR3 region has 13 residues. The germline V gene encodes CDR1 MNHEY and CDR2 SVGAGI. The CDR3 loop is CATETSGGAKQYF. DNA for the CDR3: TGTGCCACAGAAACTAGCGGGGGGGCCAAGCAGTACTTC.

The genes are TRBV5-1 and TRBJ1-2; no reliable D call. V was shortened by 1 base and J by 4 bases, with 14 bases between the two germline ends. Germline CDR1 is SGHRS and CDR2 is YFSETQ. The CDR3 sequence is 15 residues long. Written as DNA, the CDR3 is TGCGCCAGCAGCTTGAATATTGACAAGATCTATGGCTACACCTTC. This encodes CASSLNIDKIYGYTF.

The chain joins TRBV4-1 to TRBJ1-3, with D unclear. CDR3 length: 14 residues. V shed 1 base and J shed 1 base, with 5 bases lying between them. CDR1 and CDR2 (germline): MGHRA, YSYEKL. CDR3 region: CASSQVGSGNTIYF. For the CDR3, the DNA is TGCGCCAGCAGCCAAGTAGGGTCTGGAAACACCATATATTTT.

This clone occurred once. This sequence joins TRBV4-3 and TRBJ2-1; tentative D call: TRBD2 (5 bases). V shed 1 base and J shed 7 bases, with 8 bases lying between them. The V gene's germline CDR1 is LGHNA and CDR2 YSLEER. The CDR3 length is 13 residues. The chain's CDR3 is CASSQVTGNEQFF. The CDR3 DNA is TGCGCCAGCAGCCAAGTAACGGGAAATGAGCAGTTCTTC.